This is a list of T cell receptor beta chains from one sample in a study of T-cell memory formation after mild COVID-19. TCRdb called the 5' RACE reads again in MiXCR, with one record for every CDR3 protein. The profile shows 350,000 to 400,000 distinct CDR3 sequences, over 20% of them singletons. The specimen was PBMCs or a T cell subset sorted from them (not recorded which). The receptors originated from an adult woman who had mild COVID-19 (a few samples of this study predate the infection). Cell type and time point are not known. Both conserved end residues are trimmed from each CDR3. For some rows the clone size is stated as once, few or many, or as a class when expanded; others skip it.

j_call,clone_size,v_call,cdr3_length,cdr3_aa
TRBJ2-1,.,TRBV24-1,12,ATSDLSGWDEQF
TRBJ2-3,few,TRBV12-3/TRBV12-4,17,ASSFIPLGSGGGEDTQY
TRBJ1-6,few,TRBV5-4,13,ASSSGTGSRSPLH
TRBJ2-3,few,TRBV27,14,ASSVLGLRDTDTQY
TRBJ2-1,.,TRBV18,13,ASSPTQGTYNEQF
TRBJ1-4,.,TRBV12-3/TRBV12-4,14,ASRDLAGGTNEKLF
TRBJ2-1,many,TRBV6-5,13,ASSTDRISYNEQF
TRBJ1-1,.,TRBV7-9,12,ASRDSTGNTEAF
TRBJ1-1,.,TRBV12-3/TRBV12-4,11,ASSRSVNTEAF
TRBJ1-2,.,TRBV6-6,11,DSSSTGDYGYT
TRBJ2-2,.,TRBV5-4,14,ASSLPSGGASGELF
TRBJ1-2,few,TRBV19,17,ASSISPGRTGWGLYGYT
TRBJ2-7,.,TRBV6-5,13,ASRPGKGAAYEQY
TRBJ2-7,.,TRBV6-2/TRBV6-3,11,ASSYASSYEQY
TRBJ2-1,few,TRBV20-1,13,STKARGPAGVEQF
TRBJ2-7,.,TRBV27,12,ASSLAGPTYEQY
TRBJ2-7,.,TRBV6-2/TRBV6-3,12,ASNPGTSPYEQY